Listed below are T cell receptor beta chains from one sample, sequenced in a study of neurological immune-mediated disorders. Each CDR3 protein is one row after TCRdb ran MiXCR on the 5' RACE reads. The sample shows some 56,000 distinct CDR3 sequences, about 4.1% of them seen only once. The sample comprised PBMCs. The receptors derive from a man in his fifties or sixties with multiple sclerosis. Both conserved end residues are part of each CDR3.

j_gene | v_gene | CDR3aa
TRBJ1-6 | TRBV5-4 | CASTDRVNGDSPLHF
TRBJ2-3 | TRBV28 | CASNKGTGWDTQYF
TRBJ2-2 | TRBV5-5 | CASSYDPGRNTGELFF
TRBJ2-3 | TRBV24-1 | CATSDFRDKGLDTQYF
TRBJ2-1 | TRBV5-1 | CASSLVYSQYNEQFF
TRBJ1-2 | TRBV6-2/TRBV6-3 | CASRRNRGIVNYGYTF
TRBJ2-1 | TRBV7-3 | CASSFERILGNEQFF
TRBJ1-1 | TRBV28 | CASRIRPGREAFF
TRBJ1-5 | TRBV15 | CATSGGAGNQPQHF
TRBJ1-5 | TRBV5-5 | CASSPFKGEKTQNF
TRBJ1-1 | TRBV20-1 | CSLAGTLNTEAFF
TRBJ2-4 | TRBV19 | CASTEGGARGIQYF